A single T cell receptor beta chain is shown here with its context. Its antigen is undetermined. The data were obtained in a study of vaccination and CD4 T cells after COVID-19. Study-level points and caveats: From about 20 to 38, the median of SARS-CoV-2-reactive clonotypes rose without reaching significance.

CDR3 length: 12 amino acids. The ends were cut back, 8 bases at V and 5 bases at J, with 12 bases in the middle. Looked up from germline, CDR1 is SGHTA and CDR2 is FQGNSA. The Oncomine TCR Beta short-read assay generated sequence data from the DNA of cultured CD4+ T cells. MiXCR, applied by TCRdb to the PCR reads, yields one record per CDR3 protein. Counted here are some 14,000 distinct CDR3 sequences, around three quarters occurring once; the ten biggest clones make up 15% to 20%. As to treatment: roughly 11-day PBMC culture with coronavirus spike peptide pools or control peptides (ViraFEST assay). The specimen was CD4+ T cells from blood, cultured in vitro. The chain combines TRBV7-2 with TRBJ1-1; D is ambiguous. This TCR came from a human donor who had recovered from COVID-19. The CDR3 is CASFPPGTEAFF. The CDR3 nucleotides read TGTGCCAGCTTTCCCCCGGGAACTGAAGCTTTCTTT.